This entry features one T cell receptor (beta chain) sequence. Method: immunoSEQ multiplex PCR; TCRdb's copy keeps in-frame clones and lacks some. The sample lists roughly 47,000 clones; 80% to 90% were seen once. The data derive from a study of blood T cell repertoires in COVID-19. Whole-study context: The analysed material was cDNA or gDNA that came from T cells, B-cell-depleted T cells, or PBMCs.

J gave up 8 bases and V 1 base, and 15 bases lay outside the gene matches. This CDR3 comprises 19 residues. The receptor comes from a man aged 70 or older with active COVID-19. The chain links TRBV23-1 to TRBJ2-5; 14 bases are shared with TRBD2. TRBV23-1 is recorded as an ORF, its role being uncertain. Sequencing was carried out using peripheral blood. CDR3 residues: CASSQWVIDGLAGGYTQYF. The DNA of the CDR3 is TGCGCCAGCAGTCAATGGGTAATAGACGGACTAGCGGGGGGTTATACCCAGTACTTC.